Listed below are T cell receptor beta chains from one sample, sequenced in a study of blood T cell repertoires in COVID-19. TCRdb keeps only in-frame clones here, not all; method: immunoSEQ multiplex PCR. The data contain fewer than 150,000 clones, around 87% of them singletons. Input material: peripheral blood. Receptors were obtained from a human donor in a cohort sampled during active COVID-19. Each CDR3 is given with its conserved first and last residue. Each record gives: CDR3 length, clone size, D gene, J gene, V gene, CDR3 DNA, CDR3 protein. A D gene is named only where the DNA matches it firmly. Expanded clones are given a class, and other clones once, few, many or no size at all.

>13|NA|NA|TRBJ1-5|TRBV30
TGTGCCTGGAGTGGACAGAACAATCAGCCCCAGCATTTT
CAWSGQNNQPQHF
>13|NA|TRBD2|TRBJ2-1|TRBV19
TGTGCCAGTTCCACTAGCGGGAACAATGAGCAGTTCTTC
CASSTSGNNEQFF
>14|NA|TRBD1|TRBJ1-5|TRBV5-1
TGCGCCAGCAGCTTCGCAGGGGGCGTCGAGCCCCAGCATTTT
CASSFAGGVEPQHF
>17|NA|TRBD2|TRBJ2-3|TRBV10-1
TGCGCCAGCAGTGAGCGGCTAGCGGGAGGCGAAGGGGAAACGCAGTATTTT
CASSERLAGGEGETQYF
>15|NA|TRBD2|TRBJ2-1|TRBV7-2
TGTGCCAGCAGAACTAGCGGGAGCTCCTACAATGAGCAGTTCTTC
CASRTSGSSYNEQFF
>13|many|NA|TRBJ1-1|TRBV5-1
TGCGCCAGCAGTGAGGGGGTGAACACTGAAGCTTTCTTT
CASSEGVNTEAFF
>15|NA|NA|TRBJ1-2|TRBV19
TGTGCCAGTAGTATTGGACAGACTCCTAACTATGGCTACACCTTC
CASSIGQTPNYGYTF
>17|NA|TRBD1|TRBJ1-5|TRBV4-1
TGCGCCAGCAGCCAAGGGGGACAGCTATATAGCAATCAGCCCCAGCATTTT
CASSQGGQLYSNQPQHF
>15|NA|TRBD1|TRBJ1-5|TRBV19
TGTGCCAGTAGCCCAAACAGGGGCGGCAAGCAGCCCCAGCATTTT
CASSPNRGGKQPQHF
>16|NA|NA|TRBJ1-5|TRBV7-9
TGTGCCAGCAGCTTAGGGAGGGGTGGAAGCAATCAGCCCCAGCATTTT
CASSLGRGGSNQPQHF
>15|NA|TRBD2|TRBJ2-3|TRBV5-4
TGTGCCAGCAGCCGGGGAGGGTCTAGCACAGATACGCAGTATTTT
CASSRGGSSTDTQYF
>18|NA|TRBD2|TRBJ2-2|TRBV24-1
TGTGCCACCTCTAAAACCACCTACAGCGGGAGAGTCCCCGGGGAGCTGTTTTTT
CATSKTTYSGRVPGELFF
>15|NA|NA|TRBJ2-1|TRBV19
TGTGCCAGTAGTATAGGACTACACTCCTACAATGAGCAGTTCTTC
CASSIGLHSYNEQFF
>18|NA|TRBD1|TRBJ2-3|TRBV5-1
TGCGCCAGCAGCTTCTACCCCGGGACAGGGTTCTCGACAGATACGCAGTATTTT
CASSFYPGTGFSTDTQYF
>15|NA|TRBD1|TRBJ2-7|TRBV6-2/TRBV6-3
TGTGCCAGCAGTTATTACCAGGGGGCGATCGATGGGCAGTACTTC
CASSYYQGAIDGQYF
>15|NA|NA|TRBJ1-1|TRBV13
TGTGCCAGCAGCTTATCACGGGTATTTGTCACTGAAGCTTTCTTT
CASSLSRVFVTEAFF